The source of this T cell receptor beta chain is a study of beta chain features in type 1 diabetes. About the study: All samples together contributed almost 110,000,000 sorted cells for examination.

V was shortened by 3 bases and J by 8 bases, with 9 bases between the two germline ends. The germline gives CDR1 SGHRS, CDR2 YFSETQ. The CDR3 loop spans 13 amino acids. The sequenced template was cDNA made from the entire isolated RNA. Generated by immunoSEQ multiplex PCR, the TCRdb table keeps only in-frame clones and is missing some. Among under 400,000 clones listed, around 12% were seen once. One heparinised draw of blood, averaging roughly 0.12 L, came from each donor. This clone showed up just a few times. Its antigen is currently unknown. Study-wide points: Across patients, naive, central memory and Treg TCRB repertoires exhibited apparently greater similarity than was observed across healthy donors. For Type 1 diabetes patients, all four CD4+ subsets carried TCRB CDR3s that were moderately but significantly shorter.

Sequencing was done on a sample of naive CD4+ T cells from blood. This TCR was sampled from a woman aged 18-29 years with type 1 diabetes. V usage is TRBV5-1 and J usage is TRBJ1-6; D is possibly TRBD1 (5 bases). The DNA for the CDR3 is TGCGCCAGCAGCTCGGGACTAGATTCACCCCTCCACTTT. Amino acids: CASSSGLDSPLHF.